There are a few counts of the clone carrying this T cell receptor (beta chain). Antigen unknown. The data derive from a study of cytomegalovirus exposure and HLA in healthy donors. Overall study findings and caveats: A later analysis linked about 17,000 TCR beta sequences to HLA alleles at 0.05 false discovery rate. Clonal expansion was found to be greater in HLA-associated TCR beta chains than in equally common others in a later analysis. One cluster of highly shared sequence variants probably arose as a sequencing artifact.

V dropped 3 bases and J dropped 7; count of bases not matched to a gene: 10. CDR3 length equals 15 residues. The germline V gene has CDR1 SGHTA and CDR2 FQGNSA. PCR used 60 Vbeta primers and 13 Jbeta primers. Assay used: immunoSEQ multiplex PCR; TCRdb lists only in-frame clones, some missing. Among approximately 140,000 clones listed, 70% to 85% were seen once. The receptor comes from a boy younger than 10 in good health and CMV-seronegative. V gene TRBV7-2 combines with J gene TRBJ1-2; 8 positions agree with TRBD1. Sequenced input: PBMCs. CDR3 bases: TGTGCCAGCAGCTTCAAGGGGCAGGGGGCCGGTGGCTACACCTTC. It specifies CASSFKGQGAGGYTF. The full variable domain, with the rest looked up from reference TRBV7-2 and TRBJ1-2, is GAGVSQSPSNKVTEKGKDVELRCDPISGHTALYWYRQSLGQGLEFLIYFQGNSAPDKSGLPSDRFSAERTGGSVSTLTIQRTQQEDSAVYLCASSFKGQGAGGYTFGSGTRLTVV.